This passage covers 3 T cell receptor beta chains from one sample sequenced in a study of cytomegalovirus exposure and HLA in healthy donors. Primers: 60 Vbeta forward and 13 Jbeta reverse. Here immunoSEQ multiplex PCR was the method, and the copy in TCRdb shows in-frame clones only, minus some. The top ten hold roughly 9.3% of the sample, which has 150,000 to 200,000 clones, roughly 88% seen once. Sequencing was carried out using PBMCs. All receptors derive from a man between 18 and 35 years old in good health and CMV-seropositive.

The V gene is TRBV30, the J gene TRBJ1-6; weak D call: TRBD1 (6 bases). Trimming cost V 0 bases and J 10 bases, with 16 bases left between them. Germline values: CDR1 GTSNPN, CDR2 SVGIG (reference sequence). CDR3 length: 15 residues. The chain's CDR3 is CAWSVHKQGRSPLHF. CDR3 nucleotide sequence: TGTGCCTGGAGTGTACATAAACAGGGACGGTCACCCCTCCACTTT.

This chain uses TRBV4-1 with TRBJ1-5, with 8 bases lining up with TRBD1. V lost 5 bases to trimming and J lost 4 bases; unmatched junction nucleotides: 7. Germline-derived CDR1 and CDR2 are MGHRA and YSYEKL. The CDR3 runs to 15 residues. The CDR3 nucleotides read TGCGCCAGCAGCTACCCCGGGACAGGAAATCAGCCCCAGCATTTT. It yields the protein CASSYPGTGNQPQHF.

This rearrangement joins TRBV6-1 to TRBJ1-1; D is uncertain. V lost 11 bases, J lost 1 base, and 11 bases lay in between. The CDR3 is 12 residues long. Germline CDR1 and CDR2: MNHNS and SASEGT. The CDR3 DNA sequence: TGTGCCGTACGGGTCACGAACACTGAAGCTTTCTTT. This sequence encodes CAVRVTNTEAFF.